These 8 T cell receptor beta chains came from one sample sequenced in a study of blood T cell repertoires in COVID-19. Clones were read by immunoSEQ multiplex PCR, and TCRdb kept only the in-frame ones, dropping some. The sample has 150,000 to 200,000 clones; just under 80% are singletons. The sample taken for sequencing was peripheral blood. These receptors came from a woman older than 75 with active or convalescent COVID-19.

The rearrangement joins TRBV5-1 to TRBJ2-1, with 14 bases aligning to TRBD2. The germline V gene encodes CDR1 SGHRS and CDR2 YFSETQ. The CDR3 consists of 16 residues. V was pared by 3 bases and J by 3 bases, with 2 bases of the junction left unmatched. The DNA for the CDR3 is TGCGCCAGCAGCTGGGGACTAGCGGGGGACTACAATGAGCAGTTCTTC. It is translated as CASSWGLAGDYNEQFF.

This clone was counted a few times. The genes are TRBV11-2 and TRBJ1-5, with D possibly being TRBD1 (5 bases). The CDR3 consists of 19 residues. Germline V CDR1 and CDR2: SGHAT, FQNNGV. The V and J ends lost 7 bases and 4 bases respectively, with 29 bases between them. The CDR3 region has the DNA TGTGCCAGCACCTCGACAGAACAGGAGAGGCCCATTCGGAATCAGCCCCAGCATTTT. Protein sequence: CASTSTEQERPIRNQPQHF. Complete variable domain (other parts from reference TRBV11-2 and TRBJ1-5): EAGVAQSPRYKIIEKRQSVAFWCNPISGHATLYWYQQILGQGPKLLIQFQNNGVVDDSQLPKDRFSAERLKGVDSTLKIQPAKLEDSAVYLCASTSTEQERPIRNQPQHFGDGTRLSIL.

V and J are TRBV28 and TRBJ1-5, with 9 bases identical to TRBD1. V lost 1 base, J lost 0 bases, and 10 bases stayed unmatched. The CDR3 is 19 residues long. Germline CDR1 MDHEN, CDR2 SYDVKM. The CDR3: CASSLSGTGYLHSNQPQHF. DNA of the CDR3: TGTGCCAGCAGTTTATCCGGGACAGGGTATTTACATAGCAATCAGCCCCAGCATTTT.

This chain joins TRBV29-1 and TRBJ1-2; tentatively, D is TRBD1 (6 bases). Trimming stripped 5 bases from V and 6 bases from J, with 19 bases between. CDR3 length equals 14 residues. Per germline, CDR1 SQVTM and CDR2 ANQGSEA. CDR3 sequence: CSVRQTGSSDGYTF. In DNA form, the CDR3 reads TGCAGCGTTCGTCAAACAGGGTCGAGTGATGGCTACACCTTC.

The V and J genes are TRBV6-2 or TRBV6-3 and TRBJ2-4; TRBD2 is a possible D gene (5 bases). The CDR3 runs to 15 residues. Germline CDR1 and CDR2: MNHEY and SVGEGT. Trimming pared 2 bases from V and 1 base from J, leaving 9 bases between. For the CDR3, the DNA is TGTGCCAGCAGTTACGGGTCGGGGGCCAAAAACATTCAGTACTTC. It codes for CASSYGSGAKNIQYF.

The chain joins TRBV27 to TRBJ2-3; D possibly corresponds to TRBD2 (6 bases). The CDR3 length is 19 residues. Deletions cut 5 bases from V and 0 bases from J, with 24 bases between. Germline loops: CDR1 MNHEY, CDR2 SMNVEV (reference sequence). DNA for the CDR3: TGTGCCAGCAGTCCCCCAGAGTACGGGGGAGACCTTAGCACAGATACGCAGTATTTT. This gives the protein CASSPPEYGGDLSTDTQYF.

This chain links TRBV9 with TRBJ1-1; 7 bases align to TRBD1. The CDR3 runs 15 residues. Germline-derived CDR1 and CDR2 are SGDLS and YYNGEE. Germline trimming cut 3 bases from V and 3 bases from J; bases unmatched to any gene: 8. The CDR3 spells CASSAQGRGDTEAFF. The CDR3 DNA reads as TGTGCCAGCAGCGCACAGGGGAGAGGGGACACTGAAGCTTTCTTT. Full variable domain (outside the CDR3, taken from reference TRBV9 and TRBJ1-1): DSGVTQTPKHLITATGQRVTLRCSPRSGDLSVYWYQQSLDQGLQFLIQYYNGEERAKGNILERFSAQQFPDLHSELNLSSLELGDSALYFCASSAQGRGDTEAFFGQGTRLTVV.

The CDR3 DNA reads as TGCGCCAGCAGCTTGTTGCAGGGGCAAGAGACCCAGTACTTC. Encoded protein: CASSLLQGQETQYF. The V and J genes are TRBV5-1 and TRBJ2-5; the D gene is possibly TRBD1 (6 bases). This CDR3 has 14 residues. CDR1 is SGHRS and CDR2 is YFSETQ in the germline V gene. V was shortened by 1 base and J by 2 bases, with 9 bases between the two germline ends.